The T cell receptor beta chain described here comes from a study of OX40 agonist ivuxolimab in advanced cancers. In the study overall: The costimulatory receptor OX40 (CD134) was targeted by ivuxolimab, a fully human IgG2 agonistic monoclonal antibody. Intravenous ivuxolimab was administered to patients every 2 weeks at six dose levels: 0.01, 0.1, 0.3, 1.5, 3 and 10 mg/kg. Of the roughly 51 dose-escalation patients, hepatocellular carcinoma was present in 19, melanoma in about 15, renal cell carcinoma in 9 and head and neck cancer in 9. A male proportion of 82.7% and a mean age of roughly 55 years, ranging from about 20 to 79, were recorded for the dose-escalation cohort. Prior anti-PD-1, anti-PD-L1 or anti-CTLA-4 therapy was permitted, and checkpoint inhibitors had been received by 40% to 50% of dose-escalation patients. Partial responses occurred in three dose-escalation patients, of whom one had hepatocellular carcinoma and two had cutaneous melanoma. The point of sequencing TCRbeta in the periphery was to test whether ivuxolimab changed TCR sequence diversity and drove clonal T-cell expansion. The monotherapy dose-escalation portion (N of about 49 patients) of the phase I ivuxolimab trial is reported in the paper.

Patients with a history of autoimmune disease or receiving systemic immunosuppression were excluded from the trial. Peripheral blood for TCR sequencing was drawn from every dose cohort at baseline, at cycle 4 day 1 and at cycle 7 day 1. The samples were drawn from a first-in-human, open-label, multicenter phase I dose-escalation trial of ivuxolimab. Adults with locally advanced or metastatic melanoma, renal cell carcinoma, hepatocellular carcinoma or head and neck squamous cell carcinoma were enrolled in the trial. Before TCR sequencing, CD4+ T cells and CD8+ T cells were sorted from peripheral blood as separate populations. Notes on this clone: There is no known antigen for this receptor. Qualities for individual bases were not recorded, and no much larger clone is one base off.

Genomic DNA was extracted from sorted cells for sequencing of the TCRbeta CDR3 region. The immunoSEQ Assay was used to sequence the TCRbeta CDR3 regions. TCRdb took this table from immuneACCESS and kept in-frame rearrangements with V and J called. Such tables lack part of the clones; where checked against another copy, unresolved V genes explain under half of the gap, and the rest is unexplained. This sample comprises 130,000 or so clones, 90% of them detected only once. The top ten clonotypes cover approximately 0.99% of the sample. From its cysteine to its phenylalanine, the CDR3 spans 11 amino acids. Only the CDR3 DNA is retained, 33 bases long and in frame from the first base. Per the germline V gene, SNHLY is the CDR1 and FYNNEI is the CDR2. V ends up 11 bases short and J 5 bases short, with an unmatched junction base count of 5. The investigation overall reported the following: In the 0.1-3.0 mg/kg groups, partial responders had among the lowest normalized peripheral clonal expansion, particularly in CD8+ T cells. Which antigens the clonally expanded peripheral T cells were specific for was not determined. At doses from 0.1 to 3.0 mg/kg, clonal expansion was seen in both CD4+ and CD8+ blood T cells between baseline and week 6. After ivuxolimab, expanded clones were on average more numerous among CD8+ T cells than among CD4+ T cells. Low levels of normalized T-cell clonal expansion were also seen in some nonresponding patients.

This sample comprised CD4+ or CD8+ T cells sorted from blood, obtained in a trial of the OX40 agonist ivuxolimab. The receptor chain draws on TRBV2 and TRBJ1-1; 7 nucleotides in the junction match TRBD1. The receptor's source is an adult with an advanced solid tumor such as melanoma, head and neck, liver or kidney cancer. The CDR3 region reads CAWRQGTEAFF. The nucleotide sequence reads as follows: TGTGCCTGGAGACAGGGTACTGAAGCTTTCTTT.